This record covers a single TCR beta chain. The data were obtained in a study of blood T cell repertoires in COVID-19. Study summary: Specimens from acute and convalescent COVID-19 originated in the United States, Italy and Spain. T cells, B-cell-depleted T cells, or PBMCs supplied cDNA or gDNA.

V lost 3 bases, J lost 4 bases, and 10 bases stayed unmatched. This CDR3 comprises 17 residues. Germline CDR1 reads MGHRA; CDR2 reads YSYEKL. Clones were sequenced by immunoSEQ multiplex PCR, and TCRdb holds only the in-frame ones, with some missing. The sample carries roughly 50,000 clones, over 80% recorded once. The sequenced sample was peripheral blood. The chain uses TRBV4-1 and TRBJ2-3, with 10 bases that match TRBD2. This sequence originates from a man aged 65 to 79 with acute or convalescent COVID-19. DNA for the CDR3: TGCGCCAGCAGCCAGGTTTCTAGCGGGAGTATGGCAGATACGCAGTATTTT. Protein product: CASSQVSSGSMADTQYF.